This TCR beta chain was sequenced in a study of monozygotic twins with inflammatory bowel disease. Overall study findings and caveats: Clonotype sharing was lower in IBD patients than healthy twins, most markedly with disease activity.

Template switching introduced UMIs that contain a 6-nucleotide sample barcode. Two nested PCRs, about 16 and 10 cycles, amplified TCRalpha and TCRbeta cDNA. TCRdb reprocessed the 5' RACE reads, with one entry per CDR3 protein and no DNA. This repertoire includes 330,000 or so distinct CDR3 sequences. CDR3 size: 15 residues. Germline CDR1 and CDR2: MGHRA and YSYEKL. Worth noting for this clonotype: The antigen is unknown.

This chain links TRBV4-1 with TRBJ1-6. The sequencing sample was made of blood. This receptor was identified in a human donor with ulcerative colitis or Crohn's disease, or a healthy co-twin of an affected twin (not recorded which). CDR3: CASSPMAFGNSPLHF.